This TCR beta chain derives from a study of CD8+ T cells in alopecia areata. Concerning this clone: Antigen unknown.

CDR1 is MNHEY and CDR2 is SVGAGI in the germline V gene. The V end was cut by 4 bases, the J end by 9 bases, with 13 bases between. CDR3 length equals 14 residues. After isolation, RNA underwent reverse transcription to generate cDNA as the sequencing template. Assay used: immunoSEQ multiplex PCR; TCRdb lists only in-frame clones, some missing. The sample records some 110,000 clones, approximately 58% being singletons. General observations from the study: The study also sequences resident alphabeta T cells of normal skin in scalp samples. With patients, TCR sharing proved less clear than in mice, a difference possibly related to HLA. Alopecia totalis/universalis scalp especially showed more expanded CD8+ clones than normal scalp.

This sequence originates from a human donor in good health. The sample comprised CD4+ T cells sorted from blood. V is TRBV6-5 and J is TRBJ1-6, with D perhaps TRBD1 (6 bases). The CDR3 protein is CASSFPGAGSPLHF. The DNA for the CDR3 is TGTGCCAGCAGTTTCCCAGGGGCTGGTTCACCCCTCCACTTT.